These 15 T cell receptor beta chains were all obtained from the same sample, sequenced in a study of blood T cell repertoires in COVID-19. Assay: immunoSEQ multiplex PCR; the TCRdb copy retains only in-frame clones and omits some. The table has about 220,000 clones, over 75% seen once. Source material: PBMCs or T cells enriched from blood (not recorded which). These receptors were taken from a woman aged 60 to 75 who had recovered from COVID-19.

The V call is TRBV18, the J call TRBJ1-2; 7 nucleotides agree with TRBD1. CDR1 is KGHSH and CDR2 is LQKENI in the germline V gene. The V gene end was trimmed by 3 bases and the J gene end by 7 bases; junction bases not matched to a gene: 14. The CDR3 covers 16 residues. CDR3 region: CASSPSSIGGAGGYTF. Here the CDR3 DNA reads TGTGCCAGCTCACCCTCCTCGATAGGGGGCGCGGGTGGCTACACCTTC.

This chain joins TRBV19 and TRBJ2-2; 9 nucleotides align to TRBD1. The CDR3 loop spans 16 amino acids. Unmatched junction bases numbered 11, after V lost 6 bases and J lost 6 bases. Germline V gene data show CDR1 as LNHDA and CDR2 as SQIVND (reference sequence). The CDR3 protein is CASRNGGTGSAGELFF. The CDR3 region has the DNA TGTGCCAGTAGAAATGGAGGGACAGGGAGCGCCGGGGAGCTGTTTTTT.

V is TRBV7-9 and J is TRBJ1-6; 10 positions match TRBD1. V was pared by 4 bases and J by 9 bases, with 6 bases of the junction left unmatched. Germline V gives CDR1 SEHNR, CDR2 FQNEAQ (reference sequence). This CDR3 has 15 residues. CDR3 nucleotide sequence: TGTGCCAGCAGCTCCTGGACAGGGGGTGGTTCACCCCTCCACTTT. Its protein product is CASSSWTGGGSPLHF.

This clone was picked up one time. This CDR3 reads CASSLRGGLAGGASYEQYF. In DNA, the CDR3 is TGCGCCAGCAGCTTGCGGGGGGGACTAGCGGGAGGTGCATCCTACGAGCAGTACTTC. V and J are TRBV5-1 and TRBJ2-7, with 15 bases identical to TRBD2. With V trimmed by 1 base and J by 1 base, 9 bases remained unmatched. The CDR3 sequence is 19 residues long. The germline V gene has CDR1 SGHRS and CDR2 YFSETQ. The complete variable domain, with remaining parts taken from reference TRBV5-1 and TRBJ2-7, reads KAGVTQTPRYLIKTRGQQVTLSCSPISGHRSVSWYQQTPGQGLQFLFEYFSETQRNKGNFPGRFSGRQFSNSRSEMNVSTLELGDSALYLCASSLRGGLAGGASYEQYFGPGTRLTVT.

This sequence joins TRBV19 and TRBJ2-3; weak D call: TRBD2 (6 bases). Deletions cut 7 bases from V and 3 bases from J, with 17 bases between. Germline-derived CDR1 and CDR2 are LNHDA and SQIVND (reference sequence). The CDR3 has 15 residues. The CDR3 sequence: CASTPTRWATDTQYF. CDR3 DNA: TGTGCCAGTACCCCGACTAGATGGGCGACAGATACGCAGTATTTT.

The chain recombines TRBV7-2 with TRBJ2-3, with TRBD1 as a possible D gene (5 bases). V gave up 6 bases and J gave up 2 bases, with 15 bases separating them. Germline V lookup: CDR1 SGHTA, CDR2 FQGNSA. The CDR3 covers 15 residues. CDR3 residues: CASSRATAFTDTQYF. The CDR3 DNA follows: TGTGCCAGCAGTCGTGCGACAGCCTTCACAGATACGCAGTATTTT. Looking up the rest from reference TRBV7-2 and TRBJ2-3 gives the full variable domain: GAGVSQSPSNKVTEKGKDVELRCDPISGHTALYWYRQSLGQGLEFLIYFQGNSAPDKSGLPSDRFSAERTGGSVSTLTIQRTQQEDSAVYLCASSRATAFTDTQYFGPGTRLTVL.

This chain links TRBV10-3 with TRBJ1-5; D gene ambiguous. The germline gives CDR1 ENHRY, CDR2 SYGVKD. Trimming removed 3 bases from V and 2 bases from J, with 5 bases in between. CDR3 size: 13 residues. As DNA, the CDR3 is TGTGCCATCAGTGACGGTCGCAATCAGCCCCAGCATTTT. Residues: CAISDGRNQPQHF.

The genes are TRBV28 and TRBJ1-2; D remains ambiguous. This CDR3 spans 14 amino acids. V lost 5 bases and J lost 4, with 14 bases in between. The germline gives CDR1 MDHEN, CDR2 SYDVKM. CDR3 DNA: TGTGCCAGCAGTGCCGGAGATTTGATCTATGGCTACACCTTC. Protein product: CASSAGDLIYGYTF.

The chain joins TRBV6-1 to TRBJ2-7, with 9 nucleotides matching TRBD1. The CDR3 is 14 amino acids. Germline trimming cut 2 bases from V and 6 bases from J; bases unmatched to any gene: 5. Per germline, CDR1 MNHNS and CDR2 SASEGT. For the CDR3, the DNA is TGTGCCAGCAGTGAAAGGGACAGGGCCTTCGAGCAGTACTTC. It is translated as CASSERDRAFEQYF.

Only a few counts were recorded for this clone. CDR3 residues: CASSTGTASGNTIYF. CDR3 DNA: TGTGCCAGTAGTACCGGGACAGCCTCTGGAAACACCATATATTTT. The chain has TRBV19 and TRBJ1-3, with TRBD1 identical over 7 bases. The junction had 3 bases not matched to a gene; V was cut back by 4 bases and J by 0 bases. The CDR3 totals 15 residues. The V gene's germline CDR1 is LNHDA and CDR2 SQIVND (reference sequence).

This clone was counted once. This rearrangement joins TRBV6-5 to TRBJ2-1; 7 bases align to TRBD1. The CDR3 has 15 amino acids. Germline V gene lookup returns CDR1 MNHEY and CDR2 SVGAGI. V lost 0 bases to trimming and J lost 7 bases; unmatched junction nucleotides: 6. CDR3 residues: CASSYSGRGKNEQFF. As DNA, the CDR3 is TGTGCCAGCAGTTACTCGGGCAGGGGGAAAAATGAGCAGTTCTTC.

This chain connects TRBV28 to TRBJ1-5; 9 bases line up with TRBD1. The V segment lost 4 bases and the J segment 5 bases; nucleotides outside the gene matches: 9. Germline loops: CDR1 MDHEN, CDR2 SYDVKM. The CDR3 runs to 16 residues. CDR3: CASSSHAQGAHQPQHF. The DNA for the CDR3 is TGTGCCAGCAGTTCTCATGCACAGGGGGCTCATCAGCCCCAGCATTTT.

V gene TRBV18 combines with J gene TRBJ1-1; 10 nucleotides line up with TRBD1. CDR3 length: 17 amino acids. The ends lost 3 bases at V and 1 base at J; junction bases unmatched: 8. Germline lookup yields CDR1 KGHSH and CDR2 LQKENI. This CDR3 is CASSPPGTGVRNTEAFF. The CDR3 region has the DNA TGTGCCAGCTCACCTCCCGGGACAGGGGTTAGGAACACTGAAGCTTTCTTT. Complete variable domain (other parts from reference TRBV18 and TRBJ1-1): NAGVMQNPRHLVRRRGQEARLRCSPMKGHSHVYWYRQLPEEGLKFMVYLQKENIIDESGMPKERFSAEFPKEGPSILRIQQVVRGDSAAYFCASSPPGTGVRNTEAFFGQGTRLTVV.

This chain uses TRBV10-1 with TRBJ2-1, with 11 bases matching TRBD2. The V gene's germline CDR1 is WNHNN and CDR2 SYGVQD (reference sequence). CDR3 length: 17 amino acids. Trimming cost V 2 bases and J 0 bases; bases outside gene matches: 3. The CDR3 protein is CASSEPSGGSSYNEQFF. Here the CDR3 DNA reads TGCGCCAGCAGTGAGCCTAGCGGGGGGAGCTCCTACAATGAGCAGTTCTTC.

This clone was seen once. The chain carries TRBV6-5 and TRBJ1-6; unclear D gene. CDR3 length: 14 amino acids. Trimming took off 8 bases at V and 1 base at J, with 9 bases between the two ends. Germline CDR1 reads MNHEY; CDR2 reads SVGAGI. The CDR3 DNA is TGTGCCAGCGGGCGTCGGTCCTATAATTCACCCCTCCACTTT. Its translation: CASGRRSYNSPLHF.